The rows below give T cell receptor beta chains drawn from one sample of a study of monozygotic twins with inflammatory bowel disease. TCRdb re-called the 5' RACE reads; one entry per CDR3 protein, DNA not given. Recorded for this sample: 150,000 to 200,000 distinct CDR3 sequences. Material for sequencing was blood. The receptor set was obtained from a human donor with ulcerative colitis or Crohn's disease, or a healthy co-twin of an affected twin (not recorded which). The CDR3 runs from the conserved cysteine through the conserved F or W.

CDR3aa,v_gene,j_gene
CASSLGLPEAAYHLREHF,TRBV5-6,TRBJ1-5
CASRTAGRNQPQHF,TRBV28,TRBJ1-5
CSARDPAESSYEQYF,TRBV20-1,TRBJ2-7
CASSLNSLRDTEAFF,TRBV11-3,TRBJ1-1
CASSEGQPQHF,TRBV6-1,TRBJ1-5
CASSFGGLAGTNTGELFF,TRBV5-1,TRBJ2-2
CASKRTGFSSYEQYF,TRBV7-2,TRBJ2-7
CASSQPAGNTEAFF,TRBV5-1,TRBJ1-1
CSAPAGAVNEQYF,TRBV20-1,TRBJ2-7
CSGRGNSGQPQHF,TRBV20-1,TRBJ1-5